One and the same sample provided the 17 T cell receptor beta chains below, sequenced in a study of control samples from healthy donors and cancer patients. TCRdb keeps only in-frame clones here, not all; method: immunoSEQ multiplex PCR. This sample has 150,000 or so clones, with about 94% found just once. Sequenced material: blood. The receptor source for this set is a woman aged 40 to 49 in good health.

In DNA form, the CDR3 reads TGTGCCAGTAAAGACAGCTCCTATAATTCACCCCTCCACTTT. This encodes CASKDSSYNSPLHF. This chain uses TRBV19 with TRBJ1-6; TRBD1 might be the D (5 bases). This CDR3 spans 14 amino acids. Trimming pared 7 bases from V and 0 bases from J, leaving 7 bases between. The V gene's germline CDR1 is LNHDA and CDR2 SQIVND (reference sequence).

The chain uses TRBV5-1 and TRBJ2-1, with 12 bases fitting TRBD2. In germline, CDR1 is SGHRS, CDR2 YFSETQ. The CDR3 contains 16 residues. V lost 3 bases and J lost 4; bases outside the gene matches: 5. The CDR3 sequence is CASSSSTSGRYNEQFF. The CDR3 DNA reads as TGCGCCAGCAGCTCCTCGACTAGCGGGAGATACAATGAGCAGTTCTTC.

Concerning this clone itself: This same CDR3 is encoded by further DNA sequences in the sample. The V gene is TRBV7-2, the J gene TRBJ1-3, with 8 bases that match TRBD1. The CDR3 is made up of 15 amino acids. After removal of 2 bases from V and 1 base from J, the junction contained 1 base not matched to a gene. Germline CDR1 and CDR2: SGHTA and FQGNSA. The CDR3 DNA follows: TGTGCCAGCAGCTTAACAGGGGGATCTGGAAACACCATATATTTT. Amino acid sequence: CASSLTGGSGNTIYF.

The DNA of the CDR3 is TGTGCCAGCAGCTTATCCGCCGACGGGCAGAAACTGTTTTTT. Translating gives CASSLSADGQKLFF. The chain links TRBV7-9 to TRBJ1-4; D ambiguous. Trimming took off 2 bases at V and 11 bases at J, with 15 bases between the two ends. The CDR3 sequence is 14 residues long. Germline lookup yields CDR1 SEHNR and CDR2 FQNEAQ (reference sequence).

The chain is built from TRBV7-6 and TRBJ2-2; 7 nucleotides line up with TRBD2. V was pared by 4 bases and J by 0 bases, with 5 bases of the junction left unmatched. The CDR3 runs to 16 residues. The germline V gene has CDR1 SGHVS and CDR2 FNYEAQ. CDR3 in DNA: TGTGCCAGCAGCTCCCCGGGACTACCGAACACCGGGGAGCTGTTTTTT. Translated: CASSSPGLPNTGELFF.

In its sample, this clone was seen once. V and J are TRBV27 and TRBJ1-2; TRBD1 is a possible D gene (6 bases). The CDR3 length is 16 residues. Trimming left V 5 bases short and J 3 bases short, with 19 bases between. Germline CDR1 reads MNHEY; CDR2 reads SMNVEV (reference sequence). DNA of the CDR3: TGTGCCAGCAGTCCGAACGGGCAGGGGTCACACTATGGCTACACCTTC. This codes for CASSPNGQGSHYGYTF.

This clone has only one observation. The V and J genes are TRBV15 and TRBJ1-1; D is ambiguous. The CDR3 totals 14 residues. Deletions cut 1 base from V and 8 bases from J, with 14 bases between. Germline assignment: CDR1 LNHNV and CDR2 YYDKDF (reference sequence). The CDR3 here is CATSRAVTGSEAFF. CDR3 nucleotide sequence: TGTGCCACCAGCAGAGCGGTGACTGGCTCAGAAGCTTTCTTT. Full variable domain (outside the CDR3, taken from reference TRBV15 and TRBJ1-1): DAMVIQNPRYQVTQFGKPVTLSCSQTLNHNVMYWYQQKSSQAPKLLFHYYDKDFNNEADTPDNFQSRRPNTSFCFLDIRSPGLGDTAMYLCATSRAVTGSEAFFGQGTRLTVV.

The chain recombines TRBV9 with TRBJ2-7; D gene ambiguous. CDR3 length equals 13 residues. CDR1 SGDLS and CDR2 YYNGEE come from the germline V gene. Trimming removed 0 bases at V and 6 bases at J, with 10 bases between. CDR3 sequence reads: CASSVEGLVEQYF. Here the CDR3 DNA reads TGTGCCAGCAGCGTAGAGGGTCTCGTCGAGCAGTACTTC. Based on the CDR3 plus reference TRBV9 and TRBJ2-7, the full variable domain is DSGVTQTPKHLITATGQRVTLRCSPRSGDLSVYWYQQSLDQGLQFLIQYYNGEERAKGNILERFSAQQFPDLHSELNLSSLELGDSALYFCASSVEGLVEQYFGPGTRLTVT.

J is TRBJ2-7 and V is TRBV4-1; 8 bases map to TRBD1. This CDR3 has 15 amino acids. Trimming cost V 4 bases and J 4 bases; bases outside gene matches: 9. CDR1 is MGHRA and CDR2 is YSYEKL in the germline V gene. The CDR3 nucleotides read TGCGCCAGCAGCCTGATTCCGGACAGGGTTTACGAGCAGTACTTC. Protein product: CASSLIPDRVYEQYF.

The chain links TRBV5-1 to TRBJ1-6; D not certain. CDR3 length equals 13 residues. The germline CDR1 and CDR2 sequences are SGHRS and YFSETQ. V gave up 0 bases and J gave up 13 bases, with 11 bases separating them. The CDR3 DNA reads as TGCGCCAGCAGCTTGGGAGAAGGAAGTCCCCTCCACTTT. This encodes CASSLGEGSPLHF.

The V gene is TRBV7-8, the J gene TRBJ1-5; TRBD1 agrees at 7 bases. V was clipped by 3 bases and J by 2 bases; unmatched bases: 4. CDR3 length equals 15 residues. Per the germline V gene, CDR1 is SGHVS and CDR2 is FQNEAQ. CDR3 DNA sequence: TGTGCCAGCAGCTTCCTTGGACAGGGCAATCAGCCCCAGCATTTT. The encoded protein is CASSFLGQGNQPQHF.

This chain links TRBV18 with TRBJ2-1; 9 nucleotides align to TRBD2. The CDR3 covers 15 residues. Germline CDR1 reads KGHSH; CDR2 reads LQKENI. J gave up 9 bases and V 3 bases, and 9 bases lay outside the gene matches. CDR3 bases: TGTGCCAGCTCACCCCCTAGCGGGGCTTTGGGTGAGCAGTTCTTC. Its translation: CASSPPSGALGEQFF.

The chain carries TRBV3-1 (or the pseudogene TRBV3-2) and TRBJ2-1, with TRBD2 matching over 7 bases. V lost 3 bases, J lost 2 bases, and 7 bases stayed unmatched. The CDR3 totals 16 residues. The germline CDR1 and CDR2 sequences are LGHDT and YNNKEL (reference sequence). The CDR3 bases are TGTGCCAGCAGCCAGCCGCCCAGCGGGACCTACAATGAGCAGTTCTTC. Protein sequence: CASSQPPSGTYNEQFF.

With regard to this clone: Other DNA sequences in this sample translate to the same CDR3. This rearrangement joins TRBV6-1 to TRBJ2-7; 11 bases fit TRBD2. J lost 3 bases, V lost 4 bases, and 11 bases had no gene match. Germline V gene lookup returns CDR1 MNHNS and CDR2 SASEGT. The length of the CDR3 is 17 residues. This CDR3 reads CASSAPRGTSGLYEQYF. The CDR3 DNA is TGTGCCAGCAGTGCCCCTAGGGGGACTAGCGGACTCTACGAGCAGTACTTC.

The V call is TRBV2, the J call TRBJ2-5; 9 nucleotides line up with TRBD2. V was clipped by 2 bases and J by 0 bases; unmatched bases: 4. This CDR3 contains 16 residues. Germline V gene sequence: CDR1 SNHLY, CDR2 FYNNEI. The CDR3 coding sequence is TGTGCCAGCAGTGAACGGAGCGGGGGGCACCAAGAGACCCAGTACTTC. This gives the protein CASSERSGGHQETQYF.

V gene TRBV7-2 combines with J gene TRBJ2-5, with 11 bases matching TRBD2. Germline trimming cut 1 base from V and 4 bases from J; bases unmatched to any gene: 5. Germline assignment: CDR1 SGHTA and CDR2 FQGNSA. The CDR3 covers 16 residues. The CDR3 bases are TGTGCCAGCAGCTTAGGACCTAGCGGGGGGTCAGAGACCCAGTACTTC. Translation gives CASSLGPSGGSETQYF.

The J gene is TRBJ2-7, the V gene TRBV7-9, with 7 bases that match TRBD1. V was pared by 5 bases and J by 0 bases, with 7 bases of the junction left unmatched. Germline CDR1 is SEHNR and CDR2 is FQNEAQ (reference sequence). This CDR3 contains 15 residues. CDR3 coding DNA: TGTGCCAGCAGCCAGGGGACAGCAACCTCCTACGAGCAGTACTTC. This encodes CASSQGTATSYEQYF.